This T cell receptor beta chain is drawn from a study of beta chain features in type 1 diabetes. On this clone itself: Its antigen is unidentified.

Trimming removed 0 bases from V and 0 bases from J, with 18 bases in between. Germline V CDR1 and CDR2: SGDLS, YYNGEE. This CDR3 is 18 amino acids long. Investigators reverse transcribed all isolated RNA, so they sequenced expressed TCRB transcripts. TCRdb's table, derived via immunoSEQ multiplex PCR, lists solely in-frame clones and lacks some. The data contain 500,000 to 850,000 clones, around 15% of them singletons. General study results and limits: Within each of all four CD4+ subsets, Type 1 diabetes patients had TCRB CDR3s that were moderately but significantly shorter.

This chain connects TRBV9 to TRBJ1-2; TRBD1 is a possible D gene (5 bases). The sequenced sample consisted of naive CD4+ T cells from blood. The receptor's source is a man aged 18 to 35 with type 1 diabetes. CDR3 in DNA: TGTGCCAGCAGCGTAGCCGGGGGACGGACGAACCCTAACTATGGCTACACCTTC. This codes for CASSVAGGRTNPNYGYTF. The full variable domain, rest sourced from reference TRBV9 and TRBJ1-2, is DSGVTQTPKHLITATGQRVTLRCSPRSGDLSVYWYQQSLDQGLQFLIQYYNGEERAKGNILERFSAQQFPDLHSELNLSSLELGDSALYFCASSVAGGRTNPNYGYTFGSGTRLTVV.